This T cell receptor beta chain was found in a study of blood T cell repertoires in COVID-19. Here immunoSEQ multiplex PCR was the method, and the copy in TCRdb shows in-frame clones only, minus some. Seen here are 50,000 to 70,000 clones, 75% to 95% observed once, and the top ten hold about 9.7%. The receptor was derived from a woman older than 75 with active COVID-19. The material sequenced was peripheral blood.

The CDR3 sequence: CASSLRQGRTEAFF. CDR3 coding DNA: TGTGCCAGTAGTCTAAGACAGGGACGCACTGAAGCTTTCTTT. This rearrangement joins TRBV19 to TRBJ1-1; 7 bases align to TRBD1. The CDR3 is 14 amino acids. The germline V gene has CDR1 LNHDA and CDR2 SQIVND (reference sequence). After removal of 5 bases from V and 4 bases from J, the junction contained 7 bases not matched to a gene. Full variable domain (outside the CDR3, taken from reference TRBV19 and TRBJ1-1): DGGITQSPKYLFRKEGQNVTLSCEQNLNHDAMYWYRQDPGQGLRLIYYSQIVNDFQKGDIAEGYSVSREKKESFPLTVTSAQKNPTAFYLCASSLRQGRTEAFFGQGTRLTVV.